The following is a T cell receptor (beta chain) sequence with its context. Its specific antigen is unknown. It has no much larger one-base neighbor in the sample; base qualities were not kept. This sample is drawn from a study of blood T cell repertoires in COVID-19 (dated by TCRdb to between 2020 and 2021). Looking at the study overall: Samples from collaborators originated in the United States, Italy and Spain and spanned both the acute and convalescent phases of COVID-19. The prospective study material was composed of cDNA or gDNA derived from T cells, B-cell-depleted T cells, or PBMCs. The dataset comprised deeply sampled blood TCRbeta repertoires from subjects exposed to, actively infected with, or recovered from COVID-19. The repertoires were released in a freely available public database intended as a resource for research on the immune response to SARS-CoV-2. Samples were obtained from the ongoing ImmuneRACE study (first 160 participants) and from some 1,200 subjects provided by 6 global collaborators. A de-identified subject ID, COVID-19 status, age in years and sex were almost always included in the sample metadata. Where available, HLA class I and class II types were obtained from metadata supplied by the sample provider rather than from assay-based typing. Study-level results and caveats: Clinical and demographic metadata were provided uncurated, with the amount varying by source and participant.

TCRbeta CDR3 regions were amplified from genomic DNA using the immunoSEQ Assay, a bias-controlled multiplex PCR. The authors' analysis ran thus. Within the assay, amplification of reference gene primers was used to estimate how many nucleated cells each sample contained. To quantify the absolute abundance of each unique TCRbeta CDR3 rearrangement, sequence reads were collapsed and filtered. For each sample, productive Simpson clonality was calculated as the square root of Simpson's diversity index across productive rearrangements. The clones in this table, taken by TCRdb from immuneACCESS, are in-frame only. Not every clone is retained; where verified, under half of the shortfall comes from an unresolved V gene, and the cause of the rest is unknown. V and J calls and clone size are those listed in that table; D and trimming were worked out from the DNA. A total of a few hundred thousand clones appear in this sample, about 90% of them only once. Approximately 3.3% of the sample goes to the ten largest clones.

Whole blood was collected in K2EDTA tubes by collaborating institutions according to the institutions' own protocols. For TCRbeta analysis, collaborators shipped samples as frozen whole blood, isolated PBMCs, or DNA extracted from either of those sample types. In the germline V gene, CDR1 corresponds to SGHRS and CDR2 to YFSETQ. The CDR3 starts with the cysteine, ends with the phenylalanine, and has 13 residues. The sequence is cut down to CDR3 DNA, 39 bases in frame from base 1. Unmatched junction bases come to 7, with V trimmed by 4 bases and J by 10 bases. Source material: peripheral blood. Recombination linked TRBV5-1 to TRBJ2-1; TRBD1 agrees with 8 junctional bases. This sequence originates from a woman aged 40-49 years with acute or convalescent COVID-19. DNA sequence: TGCGCCAGCAGCGGCGGACAGGGCTCGGAGCAGTTCTTC. Translated, it gives CASSGGQGSEQFF.